This paragraph covers one T cell receptor beta chain sequence. Germline V gene data show CDR1 as MNHEY and CDR2 as SVGEGT. Unmatched junction bases numbered 2, after V lost 2 bases and J lost 5 bases. The CDR3 runs to 14 residues. TCRdb processed the RT-PCR reads anew with MiXCR; each CDR3 protein has one entry. The sample includes about 680,000 distinct CDR3 sequences, around 14% of them seen just once. The rearrangement joins TRBV6-2 or TRBV6-3 to TRBJ2-5; 10 nucleotides agree with TRBD1. The specimen sequenced was memory CD4+ T cells from blood. The origin of this receptor is a female donor in good health, serving as a healthy control. The DNA of the CDR3 is TGTGCCAGCAGTTACGACAGGGGGCGGGAGACCCAGTACTTC. Amino acid sequence: CASSYDRGRETQYF.